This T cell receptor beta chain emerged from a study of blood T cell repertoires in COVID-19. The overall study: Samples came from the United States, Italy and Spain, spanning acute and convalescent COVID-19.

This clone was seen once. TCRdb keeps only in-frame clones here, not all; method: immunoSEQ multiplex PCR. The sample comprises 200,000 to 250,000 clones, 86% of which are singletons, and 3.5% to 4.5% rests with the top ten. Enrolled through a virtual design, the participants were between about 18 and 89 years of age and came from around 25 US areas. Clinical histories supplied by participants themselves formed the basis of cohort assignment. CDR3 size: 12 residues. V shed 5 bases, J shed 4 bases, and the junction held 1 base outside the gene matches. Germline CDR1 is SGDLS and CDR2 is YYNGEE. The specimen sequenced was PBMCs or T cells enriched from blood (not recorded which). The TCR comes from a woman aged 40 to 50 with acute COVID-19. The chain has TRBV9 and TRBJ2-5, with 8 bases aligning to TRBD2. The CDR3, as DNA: TGTGCCAGCAGTAGCGGGGTAGAGACCCAGTACTTC. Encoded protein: CASSSGVETQYF.